These T cell receptor beta chains were read from a single sample in a study of shared clonotypes between healthy human individuals. The method was immunoSEQ multiplex PCR; TCRdb's version includes in-frame clones alone and lacks a portion of them. The data hold 740,000 or so clones, with about three quarters observed a single time. The sample taken for sequencing was memory CD4+ T cells sorted from blood. The source is a woman younger than 45 in good health. Each CDR3 is given with its conserved first and last residue. Each record gives: clone size, V gene, J gene, D gene, CDR3 DNA, CDR3 protein. D genes are given only for firm matches. Part of the rows lack a size; the others show once, few, many or a class for expanded clones.

.,TRBV4-2,TRBJ2-1,.,TGTGCCAGCAGCCAAGTTTCTGCTAGCGTTTACAATGAGCAGTTCTTC,CASSQVSASVYNEQFF
.,TRBV6-5,TRBJ1-1,.,TGTGCCAGCAGTTACCGGAACACTGAAGCTTTCTTT,CASSYRNTEAFF
.,TRBV12-5,TRBJ1-5,TRBD1,TGTGCTAGTGCCTCGGGACAGGGGAATCAGCCCCAGCATTTT,CASASGQGNQPQHF
.,TRBV2,TRBJ2-4,.,TGTGCCAGCAGTGAGGTGTCAGCCGGAAACATTCAGTACTTC,CASSEVSAGNIQYF
.,TRBV10-3,TRBJ1-5,.,TGTGCCATCAGTGTCGGGGGGCAAGGCCAGCCCCAGCATTTT,CAISVGGQGQPQHF
.,TRBV18,TRBJ2-7,.,TGTGCCAGCTCACCACAGAGGGAGTCGTCCTACGAGCAGTACTTC,CASSPQRESSYEQYF
.,TRBV6-6,TRBJ1-1,.,TGTGCCAGCAGTTCCCAGGACAGTTCTGAAGCTTTCTTT,CASSSQDSSEAFF
few,TRBV7-9,TRBJ1-1,.,TGTGCCAGCAGCTTAAGGGAGTTGAACACTGAAGCTTTCTTT,CASSLRELNTEAFF
.,TRBV28,TRBJ1-1,.,TGTGCCAGCAGTCTCCGGGACCTCCATAGTGAAGCTTTCTTT,CASSLRDLHSEAFF
.,TRBV19,TRBJ2-3,.,TGTGCCAGTAGCCCCCTGGGGCATACAGATACGCAGTATTTT,CASSPLGHTDTQYF
.,TRBV19,TRBJ2-7,.,TGTGCCAGTAGTTCCTCAGGGGTCTACGAGCAGTACTTC,CASSSSGVYEQYF
.,TRBV7-6,TRBJ2-1,.,TGTGCCAGCGGAGTCAACAATAATGAGCAGTTCTTC,CASGVNNNEQFF
.,TRBV19,TRBJ2-7,.,TGTGCCAGTAGTATGGGTTTCGGATACGAGCAGTACTTC,CASSMGFGYEQYF
.,TRBV6-5,TRBJ1-2,.,TGTGCCAGCAGAAACGATGGGAACTCCTATGGCTACACCTTC,CASRNDGNSYGYTF
.,TRBV7-7,TRBJ2-5,.,TGTGCCAGCAGCTTAGACGGGGCACAGACCCAGTACTTC,CASSLDGAQTQYF